One TCR beta chain is described in this entry. This sample was included in a study of shared clonotypes between healthy human individuals. About the study: Donors, aged 18 to 49, were a couple of women and a few men.

Donation came from healthy HIV-negative adults that had no recent acute infections or vaccinations. The germline V and J ends were trimmed by 7 bases and 7 bases, with 13 bases remaining between them. Germline CDR1 and CDR2: KGHSH and LQKENI. This CDR3 is 13 amino acids long. At a deep level, the assay was run. Sequencing was performed on unsorted PBMC DNA using ten immunoSEQ deep assay plates. Method: immunoSEQ multiplex PCR; TCRdb's copy keeps in-frame clones and lacks some. This sample has about 500,000 clones, with 77% found just once. J is TRBJ1-4 and V is TRBV18, with D perhaps TRBD1 (6 bases). This clonotype originated in a woman in her forties in good health. Some clones in this sample may be carry-over from other donors' samples. Sequencing used PBMCs. The CDR3 is CASLSTGGEKLFF. As DNA, the CDR3 is TGTGCCAGCTTATCGACAGGCGGTGAAAAACTGTTTTTT.